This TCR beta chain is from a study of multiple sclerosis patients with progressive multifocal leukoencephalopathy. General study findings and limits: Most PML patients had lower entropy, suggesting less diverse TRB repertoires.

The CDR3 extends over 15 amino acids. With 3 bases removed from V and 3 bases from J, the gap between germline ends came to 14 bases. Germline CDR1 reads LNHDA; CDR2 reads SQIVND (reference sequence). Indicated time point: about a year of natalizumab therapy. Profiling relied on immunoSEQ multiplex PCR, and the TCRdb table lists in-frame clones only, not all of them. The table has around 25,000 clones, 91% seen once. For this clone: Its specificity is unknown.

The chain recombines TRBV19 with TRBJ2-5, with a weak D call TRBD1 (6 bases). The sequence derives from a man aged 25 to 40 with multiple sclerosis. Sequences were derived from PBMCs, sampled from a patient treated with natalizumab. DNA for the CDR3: TGTGCCAGTAGTATTTTCCGGGACACTGAAGAGACCCAGTACTTC. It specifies CASSIFRDTEETQYF.